This T cell receptor (beta chain) was retrieved from a study of response to subunit inactivated influenza vaccine. Trimming shortened V by 6 bases and J by 2 bases, and 14 bases separated the two germline ends. Germline V CDR1 and CDR2: SGHDT, YYEEEE. The CDR3 is 14 amino acids. Via MiXCR, TCRdb re-called the RT-PCR reads, giving one row per CDR3 protein. The sample has some 500,000 distinct CDR3 sequences; over 25% are singletons. Remarks on this clonotype: The antigen is unknown.

Study conclusions and caveats: Authors suggested each seasonal influenza vaccination recruits few new T cells.

This chain joins TRBV5-6 and TRBJ1-1; possible D gene TRBD1, 6 bases. The origin of this receptor is a man in his fifties or sixties who received an inactivated influenza vaccine. Sequences were derived from CD4+ T cells sorted from PBMCs, sampled 4 to 6 days after vaccination. CDR3 in DNA: TGTGCCAGCACCTGGGGGCGGGGAAACACTGAAGCTTTCTTT. As protein: CASTWGRGNTEAFF.